These T cell receptor beta chains were read from a single sample in a study of post-analysis software for immune sequencing data. Via MiXCR, TCRdb re-called the PCR reads, giving one row per CDR3 protein. In the table there are roughly 580,000 distinct CDR3 sequences, roughly 47% of which are singletons. Sample: blood. These receptors were collected from a girl aged 5 to 17 with multiple sclerosis. CDR3s include the opening cysteine and the closing phenylalanine or tryptophan. A D gene is named only where the DNA matches it firmly. Clone size appears in some rows only: once, few, many, or a class for an expanded clone.

17,-,TRBJ2-6,TRBV18,-,CASSLPTPFSGANVLTF,TGTGCCAGCTCACTACCGACCCCCTTCTCTGGGGCCAACGTCCTGACTTTC
16,-,TRBJ2-5,TRBV5-5,-,CASSLMVGQGGETQYF,TGTGCCAGCAGCTTGATGGTCGGCCAGGGGGGAGAGACCCAGTACTTC
12,-,TRBJ1-4,TRBV29-1,-,CSGGAGGEKLFF,TGCAGCGGTGGGGCCGGGGGCGAAAAACTGTTTTTT
14,TRBD2,TRBJ2-7,TRBV7-8,-,CASSWRTSDYEQYF,TGTGCCAGCAGCTGGAGGACTAGCGACTACGAGCAGTACTTC
16,-,TRBJ2-3,TRBV5-1,-,CASSLGPTEGTDTQYF,TGCGCCAGCAGCCTCGGGCCCACGGAGGGTACAGATACGCAGTATTTT
15,-,TRBJ1-1,TRBV6-6,-,CASSLDGGEGTEAFF,TGTGCCAGCAGCCTCGACGGGGGCGAGGGAACTGAAGCTTTCTTT
17,TRBD2,TRBJ2-7,TRBV20-1,-,CSARIPEGLAGGGEQYF,TGCAGTGCTAGAATCCCGGAGGGACTAGCGGGGGGGGGCGAGCAGTACTTC
15,-,TRBJ1-2,TRBV27,-,CASSLTREINYGYTF,TGTGCCAGCAGTTTAACGAGGGAGATTAACTATGGCTACACCTTC
19,TRBD2,TRBJ2-5,TRBV20-1,few,CSARIETGLAGVPYETQYF,TGCAGTGCTAGGATCGAGACTGGACTAGCGGGAGTTCCCTATGAGACCCAGTACTTC
11,TRBD1,TRBJ1-2,TRBV12-3/TRBV12-4,-,CASRTGGGYTF,TGTGCCAGCAGGACAGGGGGTGGCTACACCTTC
13,TRBD1,TRBJ2-5,TRBV3-1,-,CASSPRDREGQYF,TGTGCCAGCAGCCCCCGGGACAGGGAGGGCCAGTACTTC